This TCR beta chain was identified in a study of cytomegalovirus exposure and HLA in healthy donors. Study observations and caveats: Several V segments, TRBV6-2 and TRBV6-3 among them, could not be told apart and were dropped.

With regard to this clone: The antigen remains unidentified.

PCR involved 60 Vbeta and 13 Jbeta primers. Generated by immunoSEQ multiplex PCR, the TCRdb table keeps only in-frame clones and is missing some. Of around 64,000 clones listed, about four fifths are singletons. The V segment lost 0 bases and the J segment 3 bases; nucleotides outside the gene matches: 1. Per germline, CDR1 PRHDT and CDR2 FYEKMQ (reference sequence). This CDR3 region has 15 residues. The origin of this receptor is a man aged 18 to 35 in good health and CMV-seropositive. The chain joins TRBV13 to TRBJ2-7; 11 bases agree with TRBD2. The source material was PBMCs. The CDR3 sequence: CASSLGLAGVYEQYF. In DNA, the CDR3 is TGTGCCAGCAGCTTAGGACTAGCGGGGGTCTACGAGCAGTACTTC.